This T cell receptor (beta chain) was profiled in a study of human T cells and chemical hapten exposure. As for the study in general: On the upper back, patch tests were applied with 0.01% DPC and read at 6 days. Study-level points and caveats: As patch test score rose, PT1 expanded TCR counts tended to rise as well.

With regard to this clonotype: Its antigen remains unknown.

Time point reported: pre-sensitization, week 0. Treatment given: therapeutic diphenylcyclopropenone sensitization with weekly scalp DPC. Total RNA was isolated from whole blood that had not been fractionated. Each patch-test visit's blood sample preceded patch application. Germline V gives CDR1 MDHEN, CDR2 SYDVKM. Trimming took 3 bases from V and 7 from J, leaving 9 bases between them. CDR3 length: 12 residues. From the RACE reads, TCRdb called clonotypes with MiXCR, one entry per CDR3 protein. The data show 56,000 or so distinct CDR3 sequences, 9.5% to 10% seen once. The source material was whole blood, sampled in connection with sensitization to the hapten diphenylcyclopropenone (DPC). This TCR was sampled from a woman aged 25 to 45 with alopecia areata. Some clones in this sample may be carry-over from other donors' samples. The rearrangement uses TRBV28 and TRBJ1-1; D is unclear. The CDR3 reads CASSLGANEAFF. The CDR3 DNA sequence: TGTGCCAGCAGTTTGGGCGCGAATGAAGCTTTCTTT.